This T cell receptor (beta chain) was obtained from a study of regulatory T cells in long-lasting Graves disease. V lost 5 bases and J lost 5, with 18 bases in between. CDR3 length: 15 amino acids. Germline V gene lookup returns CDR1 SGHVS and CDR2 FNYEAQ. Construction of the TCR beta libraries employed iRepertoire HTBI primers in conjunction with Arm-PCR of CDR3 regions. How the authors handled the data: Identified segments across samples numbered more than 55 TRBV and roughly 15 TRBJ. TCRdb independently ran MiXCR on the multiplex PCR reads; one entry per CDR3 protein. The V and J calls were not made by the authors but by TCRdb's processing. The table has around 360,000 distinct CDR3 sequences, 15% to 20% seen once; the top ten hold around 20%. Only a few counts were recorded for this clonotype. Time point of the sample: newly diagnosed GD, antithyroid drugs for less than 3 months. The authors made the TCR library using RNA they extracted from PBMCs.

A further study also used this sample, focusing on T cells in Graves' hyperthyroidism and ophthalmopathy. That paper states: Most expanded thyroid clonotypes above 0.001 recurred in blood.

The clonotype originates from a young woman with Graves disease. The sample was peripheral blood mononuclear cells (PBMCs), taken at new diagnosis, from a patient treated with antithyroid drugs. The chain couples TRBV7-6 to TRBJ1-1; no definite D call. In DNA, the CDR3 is TGTGCCAGCAGCGGGCGACGAGGAGGGTGGACTGAAGCTTTCTTT. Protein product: CASSGRRGGWTEAFF.